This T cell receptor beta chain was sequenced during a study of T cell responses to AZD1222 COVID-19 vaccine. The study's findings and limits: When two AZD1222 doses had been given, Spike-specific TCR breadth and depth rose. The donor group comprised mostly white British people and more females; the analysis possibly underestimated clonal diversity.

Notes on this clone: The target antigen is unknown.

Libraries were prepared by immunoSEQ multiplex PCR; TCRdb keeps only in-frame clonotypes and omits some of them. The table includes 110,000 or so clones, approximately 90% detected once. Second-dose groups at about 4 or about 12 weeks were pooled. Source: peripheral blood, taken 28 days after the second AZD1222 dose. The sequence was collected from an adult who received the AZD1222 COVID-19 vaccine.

CDR3 sequence: CASSQEGLGAFF. CDR3 bases: TGTGCCAGCAGCCAAGAAGGGTTAGGGGCTTTCTTT. The chain employs TRBV4-2 and TRBJ1-1, with D unresolved. The CDR3 length is 12 residues. Germline V gene sequence: CDR1 LGHNA, CDR2 YNFKEQ. V lost 0 bases, J lost 11 bases, and 10 bases lay in between.